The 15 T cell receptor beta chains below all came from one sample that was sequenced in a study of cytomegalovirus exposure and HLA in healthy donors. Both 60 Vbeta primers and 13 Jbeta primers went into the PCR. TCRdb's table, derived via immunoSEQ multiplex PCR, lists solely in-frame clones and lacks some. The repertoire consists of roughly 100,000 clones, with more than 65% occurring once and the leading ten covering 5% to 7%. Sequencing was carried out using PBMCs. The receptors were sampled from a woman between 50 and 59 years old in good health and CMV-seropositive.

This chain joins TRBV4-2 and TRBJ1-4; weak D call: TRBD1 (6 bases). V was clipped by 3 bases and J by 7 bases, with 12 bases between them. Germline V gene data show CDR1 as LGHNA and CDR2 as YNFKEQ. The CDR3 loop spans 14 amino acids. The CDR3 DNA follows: TGTGCCAGCAGCCACGGGGGGCGGGGTGAAAAACTGTTTTTT. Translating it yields CASSHGGRGEKLFF.

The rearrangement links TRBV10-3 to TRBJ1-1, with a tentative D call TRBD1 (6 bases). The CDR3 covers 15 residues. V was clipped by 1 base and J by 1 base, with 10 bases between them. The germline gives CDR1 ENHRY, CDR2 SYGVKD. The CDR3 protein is CAISEWAQGNTEAFF. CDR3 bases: TGTGCCATCAGTGAGTGGGCACAGGGGAACACTGAAGCTTTCTTT.

As DNA, the CDR3 is TGCGCCAGCAGCTTGGGGAATCCAGGGGATGGTGGCTACACCTTC. It encodes CASSLGNPGDGGYTF. The chain links TRBV5-1 to TRBJ1-2; TRBD1 might be the D (6 bases). The CDR3 is 15 residues long. The V end lost 0 bases, the J end lost 7 bases, and 16 bases lay between the germline ends. The V gene's germline CDR1 is SGHRS and CDR2 YFSETQ. Together with reference TRBV5-1 and TRBJ1-2, the CDR3 gives the full variable domain: KAGVTQTPRYLIKTRGQQVTLSCSPISGHRSVSWYQQTPGQGLQFLFEYFSETQRNKGNFPGRFSGRQFSNSRSEMNVSTLELGDSALYLCASSLGNPGDGGYTFGSGTRLTVV.

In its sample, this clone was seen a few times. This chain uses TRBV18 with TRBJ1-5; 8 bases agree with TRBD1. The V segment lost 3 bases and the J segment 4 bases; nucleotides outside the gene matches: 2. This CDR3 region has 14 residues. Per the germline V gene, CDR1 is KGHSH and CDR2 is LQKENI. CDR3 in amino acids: CASSPTGGNQPQHF. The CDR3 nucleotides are TGTGCCAGCTCACCTACAGGGGGGAATCAGCCCCAGCATTTT.

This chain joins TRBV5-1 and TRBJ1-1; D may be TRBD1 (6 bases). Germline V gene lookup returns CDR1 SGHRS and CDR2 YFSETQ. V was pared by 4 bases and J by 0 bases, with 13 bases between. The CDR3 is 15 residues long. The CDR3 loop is CASSPDSWLNTEAFF. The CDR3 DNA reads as TGCGCCAGCAGCCCGGACAGTTGGTTGAACACTGAAGCTTTCTTT.

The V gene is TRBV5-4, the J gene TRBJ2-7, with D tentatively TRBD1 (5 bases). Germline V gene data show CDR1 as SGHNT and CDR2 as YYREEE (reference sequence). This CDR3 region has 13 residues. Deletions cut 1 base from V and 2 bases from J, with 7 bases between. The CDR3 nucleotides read TGTGCCAGCAGCTTGCAGGGTGCCTACGAGCAGTACTTC. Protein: CASSLQGAYEQYF.

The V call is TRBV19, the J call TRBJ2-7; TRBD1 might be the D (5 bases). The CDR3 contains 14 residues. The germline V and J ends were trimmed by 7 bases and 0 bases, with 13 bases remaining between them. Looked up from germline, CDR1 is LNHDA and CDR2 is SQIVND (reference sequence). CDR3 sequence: CASTPTAISYEQYF. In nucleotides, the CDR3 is TGTGCCAGTACCCCGACAGCTATCTCCTACGAGCAGTACTTC.

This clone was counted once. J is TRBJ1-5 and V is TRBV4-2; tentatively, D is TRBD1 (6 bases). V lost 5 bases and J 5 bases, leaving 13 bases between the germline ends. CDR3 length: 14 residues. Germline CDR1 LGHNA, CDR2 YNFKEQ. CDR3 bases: TGTGCCAGCAGCTTTAGACAGGTTGATCAGCCCCAGCATTTT. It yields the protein CASSFRQVDQPQHF.

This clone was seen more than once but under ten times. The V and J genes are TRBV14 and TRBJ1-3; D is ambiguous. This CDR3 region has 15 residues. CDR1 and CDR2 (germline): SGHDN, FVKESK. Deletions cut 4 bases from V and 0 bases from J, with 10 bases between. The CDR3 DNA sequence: TGTGCCAGCAGCCCCCTAGCGATCTCTGGAAACACCATATATTTT. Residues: CASSPLAISGNTIYF.

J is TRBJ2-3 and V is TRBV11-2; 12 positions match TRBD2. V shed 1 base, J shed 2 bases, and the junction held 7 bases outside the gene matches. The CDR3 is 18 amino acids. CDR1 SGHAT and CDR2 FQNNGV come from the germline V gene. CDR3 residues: CASSLAGLAGTYTDTQYF. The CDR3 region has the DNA TGTGCCAGCAGCTTAGCCGGACTAGCGGGGACCTACACAGATACGCAGTATTTT.

The CDR3 nucleotides read TGTGCCAGCAGTCCCGAAGGGGTGAAAGCTTTCTTT. It yields the protein CASSPEGVKAFF. The chain employs TRBV6-6 and TRBJ1-1; D might be TRBD1 (5 bases). V dropped 5 bases and J dropped 9 bases, with 13 bases sitting between them. CDR3 size: 12 residues. CDR1 is MNHNY and CDR2 is SVGAGI in the germline V gene (reference sequence).

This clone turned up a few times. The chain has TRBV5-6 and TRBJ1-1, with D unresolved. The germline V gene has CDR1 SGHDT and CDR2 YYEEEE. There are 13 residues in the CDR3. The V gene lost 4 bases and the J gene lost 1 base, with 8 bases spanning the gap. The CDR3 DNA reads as TGTGCCAGCAGCCCGGGGTCGAACACTGAAGCTTTCTTT. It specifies CASSPGSNTEAFF.

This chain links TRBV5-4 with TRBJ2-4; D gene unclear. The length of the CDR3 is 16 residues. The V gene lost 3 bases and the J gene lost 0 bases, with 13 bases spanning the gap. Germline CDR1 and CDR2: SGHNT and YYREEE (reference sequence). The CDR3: CASSSPESQAKNIQYF. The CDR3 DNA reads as TGTGCCAGCAGCTCCCCGGAGTCGCAAGCCAAAAACATTCAGTACTTC. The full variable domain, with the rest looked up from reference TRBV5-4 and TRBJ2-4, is ETGVTQSPTHLIKTRGQQVTLRCSSQSGHNTVSWYQQALGQGPQFIFQYYREEENGRGNFPPRFSGLQFPNYSSELNVNALELDDSALYLCASSSPESQAKNIQYFGAGTRLSVL.

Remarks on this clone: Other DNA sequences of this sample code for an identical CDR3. CDR3 sequence: CSVVEGRRYNEQFF. In DNA form, the CDR3 reads TGCAGCGTTGTAGAGGGGCGAAGGTATAATGAGCAGTTCTTC. The gene calls are TRBV29-1 and TRBJ2-1; D is tentatively TRBD1 or TRBD2 (5 bases each). The CDR3 is made up of 14 amino acids. Germline V gives CDR1 SQVTM, CDR2 ANQGSEA. Trimming shortened V by 4 bases and J by 7 bases, and 17 bases separated the two germline ends.

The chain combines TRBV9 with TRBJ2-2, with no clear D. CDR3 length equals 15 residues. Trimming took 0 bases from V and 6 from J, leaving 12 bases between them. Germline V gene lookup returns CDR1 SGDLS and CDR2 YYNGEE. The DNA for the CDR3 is TGTGCCAGCAGCGTAGCGGCCCGTGAGGCCGGGGAGCTGTTTTTT. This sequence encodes CASSVAAREAGELFF.